One and the same sample provided the 3 T cell receptor beta chains below, sequenced in a study of Ad26.COV2.S vaccination and SARS-CoV-2 variants. Some clones are missing from TCRdb's copy, which holds only in-frame ones; the method was immunoSEQ multiplex PCR. The top ten hold over 1.5% of the sample, which has 350,000 to 450,000 clones, around 92% seen once. Treatment denoted: around 19 received Ad26.COV2.S at low or high dose, single or two shots; about five received placebo; per-sample allocation not given. Day 63 after the first injection of vaccine or placebo was the sampling time. The input for sequencing was peripheral blood, taken in a trial of Ad26.COV2.S vaccine versus placebo. These receptors were collected from a person between 18 and 65 years old who received the Ad26.COV2.S COVID-19 vaccine or a placebo.

V is TRBV7-2 and J is TRBJ1-1, with 11 bases that match TRBD1. The CDR3 length is 14 residues. Trimming removed 5 bases from V and 5 bases from J; junction bases left unmatched: 4. Germline CDR1 reads SGHTA; CDR2 reads FQGNSA. CDR3 nucleotides: TGTGCCAGCAGCGTCGGACAGGGGGCAACTGAAGCTTTCTTT. As protein: CASSVGQGATEAFF. Variable domain in full (rest from reference TRBV7-2 and TRBJ1-1): GAGVSQSPSNKVTEKGKDVELRCDPISGHTALYWYRQSLGQGLEFLIYFQGNSAPDKSGLPSDRFSAERTGGSVSTLTIQRTQQEDSAVYLCASSVGQGATEAFFGQGTRLTVV.

This chain uses TRBV2 with TRBJ2-4; D not certain. Trimming shortened V by 5 bases and J by 0 bases, and 8 bases separated the two germline ends. Germline CDR1 reads SNHLY; CDR2 reads FYNNEI. The CDR3 covers 14 residues. The CDR3 spells CASSNTIAKNIQYF. The CDR3 DNA reads TGTGCCAGCAGTAACACCATAGCCAAAAACATTCAGTACTTC.

About this clone itself: Other DNA variants within this sample encode the same CDR3. The CDR3 DNA sequence: TGTGCCAGCAGTTTAACGGAGACCCAGTACTTC. The encoded protein is CASSLTETQYF. The chain recombines TRBV28 with TRBJ2-5; the D is unclear. CDR1 and CDR2 from the germline V gene are MDHEN and SYDVKM. The CDR3 extends over 11 amino acids. Trimming shortened V by 2 bases and J by 5 bases, and 3 bases separated the two germline ends.